A single sample is the source of the 5 T cell receptor beta chains below, sequenced in a study of T cell changes during pregnancy in multiple sclerosis. Data came from immunoSEQ multiplex PCR; TCRdb stores just in-frame clones and leaves some out. The repertoire holds about 30,000 clones, with about 88% as singletons. The source was CD4+ T cells from peripheral blood mononuclear cells, collected in the second trimester of pregnancy. The receptors stem from a female donor in good health, enrolled as a control in a pregnancy study.

This rearrangement joins TRBV10-1 to TRBJ2-1; D is possibly TRBD1 (5 bases). Trimming stripped 6 bases from V and 5 bases from J, with 17 bases between. The CDR3 extends over 15 amino acids. Germline CDR1 is WNHNN and CDR2 is SYGVQD (reference sequence). The CDR3 DNA reads as TGCGCCAGCAGGACCTACCGGGCAGGGAACAATGAGCAGTTCTTC. It translates to CASRTYRAGNNEQFF.

This clone was counted once. The chain joins TRBV6-5 to TRBJ1-2; D perhaps matches TRBD1 (6 bases). Looked up from germline, CDR1 is MNHEY and CDR2 is SVGAGI. V was trimmed by 2 bases and J by 4 bases, leaving 8 bases between them. The CDR3 totals 13 residues. Written as DNA, the CDR3 is TGTGCCAGCAGTTACGGGGGCCTCTATGGCTACACCTTC. Translated, it gives CASSYGGLYGYTF.

The chain carries TRBV4-2 and TRBJ2-5; no firm D call. Trimming cost V 3 bases and J 0 bases, with 5 bases left between them. The germline CDR1 and CDR2 sequences are LGHNA and YNFKEQ. The CDR3 totals 13 residues. CDR3 coding DNA: TGTGCCAGCAGCCACCCGTACCAAGAGACCCAGTACTTC. Amino acids: CASSHPYQETQYF.

The chain employs TRBV9 and TRBJ1-2; 12 bases map to TRBD1. V dropped 0 bases and J dropped 4; count of bases not matched to a gene: 10. CDR3 size: 18 residues. Germline V gene lookup returns CDR1 SGDLS and CDR2 YYNGEE. The CDR3 DNA follows: TGTGCCAGCAGCGTAGGTCCCGGGACAGGGGGCCTTAGCTATGGCTACACCTTC. This gives the protein CASSVGPGTGGLSYGYTF.

The rearrangement uses TRBV6-1 and TRBJ2-5, with D perhaps TRBD2 (5 bases). Germline V gene data show CDR1 as MNHNS and CDR2 as SASEGT. V lost 5 bases to trimming and J lost 2 bases, with 12 bases between them. The CDR3 totals 14 residues. This chain's CDR3 is CASSRGRGQETQYF. The CDR3 region has the DNA TGTGCCAGCAGTCGGGGAAGAGGTCAAGAGACCCAGTACTTC.